Sequencing of this T cell receptor (beta chain) was carried out in a study of blood T cell repertoires in COVID-19. About the study: The United States, Italy and Spain supplied acute and convalescent COVID-19 samples.

Profiled with immunoSEQ multiplex PCR; TCRdb holds only in-frame clones, not every one. The repertoire holds roughly 370,000 clones, with around 87% as singletons. Participant ages covered roughly 18 to 89 years across 24 US areas. Cohort 3 recovery required two negative PCRs, clearance, or symptom resolution. The receptor was isolated from a woman aged 45-65 years who had recovered from COVID-19. The sample consisted of PBMCs or T cells enriched from blood (not recorded which).

CDR3 protein: CASSTGQGRDEQYF. The CDR3 DNA is TGCGCCAGCAGCACCGGACAGGGTAGGGACGAGCAGTACTTC. The chain links TRBV5-1 to TRBJ2-7, with 8 bases aligning to TRBD1. CDR1 and CDR2 (germline): SGHRS, YFSETQ. V lost 4 bases and J lost 5; bases outside the gene matches: 8. The CDR3 sequence is 14 residues long.